One sample yielded the 20 T cell receptor beta chains listed below, sequenced in a study of Graves' ophthalmopathy and Graves' hyperthyroidism. Amplified TCR beta CDR3 regions were obtained using RNA transcripts as template. HTBI-primed first-round RT-PCR preceded second-round multiplex PCR. Via MiXCR, TCRdb re-called the multiplex PCR reads, giving one row per CDR3 protein. The table has about 220,000 distinct CDR3 sequences, about 22% seen once; the top ten hold roughly 39%. The specimen was peripheral blood. These receptors all come from a woman in her fifties or sixties with Graves' ophthalmopathy.

This clonotype was seen ten or more times. This chain joins TRBV12-3 or TRBV12-4 and TRBJ2-7, with 7 bases fitting TRBD1. The CDR3 consists of 14 residues. V lost 5 bases and J lost 1; bases outside the gene matches: 5. The CDR3 here is CASSPTGFSYEQYF. The CDR3 DNA sequence: TGTGCCAGCAGTCCGACAGGGTTTTCCTACGAGCAGTACTTC.

This clonotype was observed many times. The V call is TRBV7-2, the J call TRBJ1-2; 7 nucleotides agree with TRBD1. CDR3 size: 15 residues. The germline V gene has CDR1 SGHTA and CDR2 FQGNSA. V shed 7 bases, J shed 7 bases, and the junction held 15 bases outside the gene matches. CDR3: CASKTPSAQGSGYTF. As DNA, the CDR3 is TGTGCCAGCAAGACACCGTCGGCACAGGGGTCTGGCTACACCTTC.

In regard to this clonotype: This sequence may be a read error, since a much larger clone differs from it by one base. V gene TRBV12-3 or TRBV12-4 combines with J gene TRBJ1-1; 7 bases map to TRBD1. This CDR3 comprises 13 residues. The trim removed 10 bases at V and 1 base at J, leaving 6 bases unmatched. The CDR3 region has the DNA TGTGCCACCAATCCAGGGGGGAACACTGAAGCTTTCTTT. Protein sequence: CATNPGGNTEAFF.

This clonotype was detected ten times or more. J is TRBJ1-5 and V is TRBV19, with D perhaps TRBD1 (5 bases). CDR3 length: 13 amino acids. The germline V gene has CDR1 LNHDA and CDR2 SQIVND (reference sequence). V lost 9 bases and J 6 bases, leaving 15 bases between the germline ends. The CDR3 loop reads CASSTVPTQPQHF. CDR3 nucleotides: TGTGCCAGCTCGACAGTTCCCACTCAGCCCCAGCATTTT.

Only a few counts were recorded for this clonotype. Mismatch with germline at one junction end may stem from a read error. The V gene is TRBV19, the J gene TRBJ1-1; TRBD1 matches at 8 bases. Germline V gene sequence: CDR1 LNHDA, CDR2 SQIVND (reference sequence). CDR3 length equals 15 residues. CDR3: CASSISGQGLTGAFF. In DNA form, the CDR3 reads TGTGCCAGTAGTATATCCGGACAGGGACTAACTGGAGCTTTCTTT. The complete variable domain, with remaining parts taken from reference TRBV19 and TRBJ1-1, reads DGGITQSPKYLFRKEGQNVTLSCEQNLNHDAMYWYRQDPGQGLRLIYYSQIVNDFQKGDIAEGYSVSREKKESFPLTVTSAQKNPTAFYLCASSISGQGLTGAFFGQGTRLTVV.

In this sample, this clonotype turned up many times. The chain employs TRBV28 and TRBJ2-5; 10 positions match TRBD1. Unmatched junction bases numbered 10, after V lost 10 bases and J lost 5 bases. CDR3 length: 14 amino acids. Germline CDR1 MDHEN, CDR2 SYDVKM. The CDR3 loop reads CATETGQGYETQYF. Written as DNA, the CDR3 is TGTGCCACCGAAACGGGACAGGGGTACGAGACCCAGTACTTC.

This clonotype has a count of ten or more. The chain has TRBV30 and TRBJ2-7; TRBD2 agrees at 9 bases. V lost 2 bases to trimming and J lost 3 bases; unmatched junction nucleotides: 5. The CDR3 is made up of 14 amino acids. Germline V gene sequence: CDR1 GTSNPN, CDR2 SVGIG (reference sequence). CDR3 DNA: TGTGCCTGGAGTTTAGGACTAGCGTACTACGAGCAGTACTTC. Amino acids: CAWSLGLAYYEQYF.

This clonotype came up many times. Written as DNA, the CDR3 is TGTGCCACCAGTGCCACGACTGAGTATGACACCGGGGAGCTGTTTTTT. This codes for CATSATTEYDTGELFF. The chain employs TRBV24-1 and TRBJ2-2; D is unresolved. V lost 5 bases and J lost 3, with 15 bases in between. From germline, CDR1 is KGHDR and CDR2 SFDVKD. The CDR3 spans 16 residues.

The chain joins TRBV12-3 or TRBV12-4 to TRBJ2-4; 10 nucleotides line up with TRBD1. This CDR3 is 18 amino acids long. J gave up 0 bases and V 6 bases, and 11 bases lay outside the gene matches. The CDR3 reads CASSLEGQGEVAKNIQYF. CDR3 DNA: TGTGCCAGCAGCCTTGAAGGACAGGGGGAGGTAGCCAAAAACATTCAGTACTTC.

Ten or more counts support this clonotype. This chain connects TRBV30 to TRBJ1-2; D is possibly TRBD1 (6 bases). V was trimmed by 2 bases and J by 8 bases, leaving 12 bases between them. This CDR3 contains 12 residues. Germline V gives CDR1 GTSNPN, CDR2 SVGIG (reference sequence). The CDR3 DNA sequence: TGTGCCTGGAGTCCACAGGGATACGGCTACACCTTC. As protein: CAWSPQGYGYTF.

This clonotype was counted ten times or more. The chain couples TRBV6-2 or TRBV6-3 to TRBJ1-1; 8 bases are shared with TRBD1. Germline lookup yields CDR1 MNHEY and CDR2 SVGEGT. With 4 bases clipped from V and 1 base from J, the junction kept 2 bases outside the gene matches. CDR3 size: 14 residues. The chain's CDR3 is CASSLTGANTEAFF. For the CDR3, the DNA is TGTGCCAGCAGTTTGACAGGGGCGAACACTGAAGCTTTCTTT.

This clonotype was seen many times. The J gene is TRBJ1-2, the V gene TRBV20-1; D uncertain. The CDR3 loop spans 15 amino acids. The germline V gene has CDR1 DFQATT and CDR2 SNEGSKA (reference sequence). Trimming took off 4 bases at V and 6 bases at J, with 21 bases between the two ends. The CDR3 spells CSANPQRAAADGYTF. The DNA of the CDR3 is TGCAGTGCTAACCCCCAGCGGGCGGCGGCGGATGGCTACACCTTC.

A note on this clonotype: Since a much larger clone is just one base distant, this may be a read error. The V gene is TRBV7-3, the J gene TRBJ2-7; no clear D. The CDR3 is 15 residues long. Germline V lookup: CDR1 SGHTA, CDR2 FQGTGA. CDR3 residues: CAGSLDGRTNGEQYF. CDR3 bases: TGTGCCGGCAGCTTGGATGGACGGACCAACGGCGAGCAGTACTTC.

The chain uses TRBV28 and TRBJ2-2; tentative D call: TRBD1 (5 bases). The CDR3 length is 15 residues. Per the germline V gene, CDR1 is MDHEN and CDR2 is SYDVKM. V was pared by 6 bases and J by 6 bases, with 17 bases between. CDR3 coding DNA: TGTGCCAGCAGATATCAGGGATTCTGGGCCGGGGAGCTGTTTTTT. It codes for CASRYQGFWAGELFF.

In this sample, this clonotype turned up many times. Written as DNA, the CDR3 is TGTGCCAGCAGTTCCACACGACAGGGAGGGAACACTGAAGCTTTCTTT. This encodes CASSSTRQGGNTEAFF. The J gene is TRBJ1-1, the V gene TRBV27; 7 bases are a match to TRBD1. This CDR3 spans 16 amino acids. Germline CDR1 is MNHEY and CDR2 is SMNVEV (reference sequence). The junction had 9 bases not matched to a gene; V was cut back by 4 bases and J by 1 base.

This chain links TRBV6-1 with TRBJ1-2; D perhaps matches TRBD1 (5 bases). The CDR3 totals 16 residues. Germline V lookup: CDR1 MNHNS, CDR2 SASEGT. The V end was cut by 6 bases, the J end by 4 bases, with 21 bases between. The CDR3 region has the DNA TGTGCCAGCAGGATCGAGGGGACCTCACTGGCCTATGGCTACACCTTC. Encoded protein: CASRIEGTSLAYGYTF.

The chain joins TRBV6-5 to TRBJ2-5; D is ambiguous. The germline CDR1 and CDR2 sequences are MNHEY and SVGAGI. The V end was cut by 2 bases, the J end by 1 base, with 17 bases between. CDR3 size: 17 residues. The CDR3 here is CASSYPASAWGQETQYF. The CDR3 DNA is TGTGCCAGCAGTTACCCCGCCAGCGCGTGGGGCCAAGAGACCCAGTACTTC.

Only a few counts were recorded for this clonotype. The chain uses TRBV3-1 and TRBJ2-7, with 13 bases identical to TRBD2. V gave up 4 bases and J gave up 2 bases; unmatched junction bases: 11. The CDR3 totals 18 residues. CDR1 is LGHDT, CDR2 YNNKEL, per germline (reference sequence). This chain's CDR3 is CASSLGGTSGTGTYEQYF. Written as DNA, the CDR3 is TGTGCCAGCAGCCTGGGGGGGACTAGCGGGACGGGCACCTACGAGCAGTACTTC.

The sample holds many counts of this clonotype. This chain joins TRBV27 and TRBJ1-2; D is unclear. The V and J ends lost 3 bases and 2 bases respectively, with 10 bases between them. CDR3 size: 14 residues. Germline CDR1 is MNHEY and CDR2 is SMNVEV (reference sequence). This CDR3 is CASSFSGRNYGYTF. DNA of the CDR3: TGTGCCAGCAGTTTTTCGGGGAGAAACTATGGCTACACCTTC.

This clonotype was detected ten times or more. V and J are TRBV15 and TRBJ1-5, with TRBD1 matching 9 bases. Germline V CDR1 and CDR2: LNHNV, YYDKDF (reference sequence). The V and J ends lost 0 bases and 0 bases, in that order; junction bases with no gene match: 6. CDR3 length: 18 residues. CDR3: CATSREIRTGASNQPQHF. The CDR3 nucleotides read TGTGCCACCAGCAGAGAGATTCGGACAGGGGCTAGCAATCAGCCCCAGCATTTT.